This T cell receptor (beta chain) was retrieved from a study of OX40 agonist ivuxolimab in advanced cancers. At the level of the study: Across the patients, intravenous ivuxolimab was delivered every 2 weeks at 0.01 to 10 mg/kg.

Study findings and constraints: The authors did not determine the antigen specificity of the expanded peripheral T cells. Clonal expansion from baseline to week 6 occurred in both CD4+ and CD8+ T cells. More expanded clones were found, on average, in CD8+ than in CD4+ T cells.

Regarding this clone: As yet, its antigen is unknown.

Data came from immunoSEQ multiplex PCR; TCRdb stores just in-frame clones and leaves some out. Among roughly 11,000 clones listed, around 80% were seen once. Germline V gene data show CDR1 as LNHNV and CDR2 as YYDKDF (reference sequence). The CDR3 sequence is 14 residues long. The V gene lost 3 bases and the J gene lost 0 bases, with 8 bases spanning the gap. The origin of this receptor is an adult with an advanced solid tumor such as melanoma, head and neck, liver or kidney cancer. Sample: CD4+ or CD8+ T cells sorted from blood, taken in a trial of the OX40 agonist ivuxolimab. The gene calls are TRBV15 and TRBJ1-1; D gene unclear. CDR3 sequence reads: CATSRAGMNTEAFF. The DNA of the CDR3 is TGTGCCACCAGCAGGGCAGGTATGAACACTGAAGCTTTCTTT.